Given below is one T cell receptor (beta chain) in context. Adults between roughly 18 and 95 years of age took part from 24 US areas. This sample is part of a study of blood T cell repertoires in COVID-19. Libraries were prepared by immunoSEQ multiplex PCR; TCRdb keeps only in-frame clonotypes and omits some of them. Of 400,000 to 500,000 clones in the sample, about 88% were seen once. CDR3 length: 14 amino acids. Trimming stripped 5 bases from V and 2 bases from J, with 11 bases between. Germline V CDR1 and CDR2: SEHNR, FQNEAQ (reference sequence). The clonotype comes from a woman between 18 and 29 years old who had been exposed to COVID-19. The chain uses TRBV7-9 and TRBJ2-3; D is possibly TRBD2 (5 bases). Sequenced material: PBMCs or T cells enriched from blood (not recorded which). Here the CDR3 reads CASSPEVFTDTQYF. The CDR3 region has the DNA TGTGCCAGCAGCCCGGAGGTATTCACAGATACGCAGTATTTT.